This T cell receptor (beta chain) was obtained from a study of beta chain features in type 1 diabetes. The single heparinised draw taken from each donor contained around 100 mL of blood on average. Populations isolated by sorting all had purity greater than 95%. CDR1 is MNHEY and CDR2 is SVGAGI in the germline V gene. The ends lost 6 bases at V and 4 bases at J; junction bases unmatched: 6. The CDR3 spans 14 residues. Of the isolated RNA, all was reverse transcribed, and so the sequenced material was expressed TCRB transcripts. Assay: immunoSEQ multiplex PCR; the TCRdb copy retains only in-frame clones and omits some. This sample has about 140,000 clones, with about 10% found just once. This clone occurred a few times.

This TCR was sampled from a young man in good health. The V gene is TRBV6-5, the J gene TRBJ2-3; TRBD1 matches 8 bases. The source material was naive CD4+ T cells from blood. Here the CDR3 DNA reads TGTGCCAGCAGGATTAGACAGGGGTCAGATACGCAGTATTTT. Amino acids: CASRIRQGSDTQYF.